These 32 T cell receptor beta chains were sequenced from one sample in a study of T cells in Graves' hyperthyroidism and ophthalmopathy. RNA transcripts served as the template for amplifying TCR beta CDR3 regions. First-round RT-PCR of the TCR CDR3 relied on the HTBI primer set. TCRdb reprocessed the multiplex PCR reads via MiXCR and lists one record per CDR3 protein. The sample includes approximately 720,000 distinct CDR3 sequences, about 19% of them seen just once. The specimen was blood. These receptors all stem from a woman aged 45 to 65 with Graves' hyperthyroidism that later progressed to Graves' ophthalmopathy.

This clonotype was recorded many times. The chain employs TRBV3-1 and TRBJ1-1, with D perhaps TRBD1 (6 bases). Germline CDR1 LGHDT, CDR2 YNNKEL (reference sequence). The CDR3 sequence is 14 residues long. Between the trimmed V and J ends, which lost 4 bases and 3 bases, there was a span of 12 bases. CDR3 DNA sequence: TGTGCCAGCAGCCGTGAAGGGGGGCACACTGAAGCTTTCTTT. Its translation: CASSREGGHTEAFF.

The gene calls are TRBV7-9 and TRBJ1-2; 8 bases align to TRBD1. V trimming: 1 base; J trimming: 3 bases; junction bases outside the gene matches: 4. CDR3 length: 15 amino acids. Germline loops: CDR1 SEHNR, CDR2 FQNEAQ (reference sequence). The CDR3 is CASSLGQGRHYGYTF. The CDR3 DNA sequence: TGTGCCAGCAGCTTAGGACAGGGGCGTCACTATGGCTACACCTTC.

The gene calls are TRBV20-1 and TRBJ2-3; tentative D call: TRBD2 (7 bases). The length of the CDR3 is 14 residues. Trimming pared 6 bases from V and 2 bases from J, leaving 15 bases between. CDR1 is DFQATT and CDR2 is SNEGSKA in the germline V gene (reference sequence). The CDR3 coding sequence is TGCAGTGCCCCCTCGGGGGGCGTCACAGATACGCAGTATTTT. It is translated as CSAPSGGVTDTQYF.

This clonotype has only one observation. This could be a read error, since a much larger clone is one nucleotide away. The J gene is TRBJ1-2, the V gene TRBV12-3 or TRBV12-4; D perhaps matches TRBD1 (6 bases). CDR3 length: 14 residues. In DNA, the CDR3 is TGTGCCAGCAGCTTCGTCCTGACAGGCCATGGCTACGCCTTC. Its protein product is CASSFVLTGHGYAF.

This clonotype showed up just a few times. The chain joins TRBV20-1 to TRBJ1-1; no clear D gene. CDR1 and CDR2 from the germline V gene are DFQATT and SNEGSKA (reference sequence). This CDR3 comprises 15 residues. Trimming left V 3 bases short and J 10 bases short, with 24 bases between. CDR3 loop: CSASAPSVSVRGAFF. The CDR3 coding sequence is TGCAGTGCTAGTGCTCCTTCGGTGTCCGTTCGTGGAGCTTTCTTT.

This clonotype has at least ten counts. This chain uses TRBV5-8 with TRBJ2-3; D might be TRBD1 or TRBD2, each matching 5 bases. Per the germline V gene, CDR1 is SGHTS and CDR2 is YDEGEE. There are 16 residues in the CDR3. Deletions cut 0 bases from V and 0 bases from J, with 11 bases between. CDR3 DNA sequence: TGTGCCAGCAGCTTGGCCGAGGGGCCAAGCACAGATACGCAGTATTTT. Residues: CASSLAEGPSTDTQYF.

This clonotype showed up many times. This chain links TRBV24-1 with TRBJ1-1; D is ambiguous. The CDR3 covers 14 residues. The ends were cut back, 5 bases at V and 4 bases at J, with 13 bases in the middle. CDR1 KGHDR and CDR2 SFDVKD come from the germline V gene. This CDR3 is CATSGEPSGTEAFF. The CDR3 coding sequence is TGTGCCACCAGTGGGGAACCCTCTGGCACTGAAGCTTTCTTT.

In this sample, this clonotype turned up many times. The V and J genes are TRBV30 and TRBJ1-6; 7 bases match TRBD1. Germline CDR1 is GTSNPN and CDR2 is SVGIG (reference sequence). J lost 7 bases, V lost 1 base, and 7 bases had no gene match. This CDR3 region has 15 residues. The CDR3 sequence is CAWSDLPGQNSPLHF. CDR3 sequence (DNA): TGTGCCTGGAGTGACCTCCCGGGACAGAATTCACCCCTCCACTTT.

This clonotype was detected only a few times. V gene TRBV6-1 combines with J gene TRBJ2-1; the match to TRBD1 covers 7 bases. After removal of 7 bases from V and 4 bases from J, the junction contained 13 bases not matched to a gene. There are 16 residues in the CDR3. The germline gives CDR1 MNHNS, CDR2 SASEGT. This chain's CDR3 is CASTIHRDRTYNEQFF. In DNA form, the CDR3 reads TGTGCCAGCACTATCCACCGGGACAGAACTTACAATGAGCAGTTCTTC.

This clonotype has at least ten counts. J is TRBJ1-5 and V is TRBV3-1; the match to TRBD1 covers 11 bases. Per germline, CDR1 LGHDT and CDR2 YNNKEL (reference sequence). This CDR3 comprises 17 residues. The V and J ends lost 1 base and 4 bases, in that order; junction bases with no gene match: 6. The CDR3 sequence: CASSQGGQGAVNQPQHF. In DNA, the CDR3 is TGTGCCAGCAGCCAAGGAGGACAGGGGGCGGTAAATCAGCCCCAGCATTTT.

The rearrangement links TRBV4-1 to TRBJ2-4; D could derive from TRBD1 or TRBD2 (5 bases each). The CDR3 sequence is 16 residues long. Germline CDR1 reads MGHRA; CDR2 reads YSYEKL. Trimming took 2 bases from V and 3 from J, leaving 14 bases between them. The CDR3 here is CASSQLDSGGKNIQYF. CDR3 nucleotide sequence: TGCGCCAGCAGCCAACTAGATTCTGGGGGCAAAAACATTCAGTACTTC.

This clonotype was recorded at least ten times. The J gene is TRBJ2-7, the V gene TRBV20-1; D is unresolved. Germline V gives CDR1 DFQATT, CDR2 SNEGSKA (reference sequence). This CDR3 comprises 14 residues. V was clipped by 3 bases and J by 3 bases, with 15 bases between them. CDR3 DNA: TGCAGTGCTAGCTTTAGGCAGAAATTCTACGAGCAGTACTTC. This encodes CSASFRQKFYEQYF.

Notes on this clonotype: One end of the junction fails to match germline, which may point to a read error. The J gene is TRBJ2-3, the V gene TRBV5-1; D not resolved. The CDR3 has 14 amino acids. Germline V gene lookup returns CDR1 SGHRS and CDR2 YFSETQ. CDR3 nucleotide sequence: TGCGGCAGCAGCCCCCGGGCGAGCCCAGATACGCAGTATTTT. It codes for CGSSPRASPDTQYF. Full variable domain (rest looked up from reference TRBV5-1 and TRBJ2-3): KAGVTQTPRYLIKTRGQQVTLSCSPISGHRSVSWYQQTPGQGLQFLFEYFSETQRNKGNFPGRFSGRQFSNSRSEMNVSTLELGDSALYLCGSSPRASPDTQYFGPGTRLTVL.

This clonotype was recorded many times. CDR3: CAISEEAGGNQETQYF. The CDR3 coding sequence is TGTGCCATCAGTGAAGAAGCGGGGGGTAATCAAGAGACCCAGTACTTC. The V and J genes are TRBV10-3 and TRBJ2-5; 9 bases line up with TRBD2. The CDR3 loop spans 16 amino acids. Germline V lookup: CDR1 ENHRY, CDR2 SYGVKD. J gave up 2 bases and V 3 bases, and 7 bases lay outside the gene matches.

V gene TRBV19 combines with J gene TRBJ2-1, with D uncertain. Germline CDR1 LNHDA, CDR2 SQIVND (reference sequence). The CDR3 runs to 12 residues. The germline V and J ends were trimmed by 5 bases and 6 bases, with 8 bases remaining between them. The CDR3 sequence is CASSPPANEQFF. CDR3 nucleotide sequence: TGTGCCAGTAGTCCTCCCGCCAATGAGCAGTTCTTC.

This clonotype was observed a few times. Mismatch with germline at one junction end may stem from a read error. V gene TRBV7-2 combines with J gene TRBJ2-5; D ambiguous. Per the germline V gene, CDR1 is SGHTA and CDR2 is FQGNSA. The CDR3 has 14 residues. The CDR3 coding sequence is TGTGCCAGCAGCTTAGTAGGGCGGCAAGAGATCCAGTACTTC. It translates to CASSLVGRQEIQYF.

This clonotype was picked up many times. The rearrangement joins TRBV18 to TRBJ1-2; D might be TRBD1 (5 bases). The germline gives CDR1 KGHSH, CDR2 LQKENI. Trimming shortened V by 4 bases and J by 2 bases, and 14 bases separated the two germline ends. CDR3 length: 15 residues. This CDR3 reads CASSQSEGMNYGYTF. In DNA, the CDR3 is TGTGCCAGCTCACAGTCCGAGGGGATGAACTATGGCTACACCTTC. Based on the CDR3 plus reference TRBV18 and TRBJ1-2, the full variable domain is NAGVMQNPRHLVRRRGQEARLRCSPMKGHSHVYWYRQLPEEGLKFMVYLQKENIIDESGMPKERFSAEFPKEGPSILRIQQVVRGDSAAYFCASSQSEGMNYGYTFGSGTRLTVV.

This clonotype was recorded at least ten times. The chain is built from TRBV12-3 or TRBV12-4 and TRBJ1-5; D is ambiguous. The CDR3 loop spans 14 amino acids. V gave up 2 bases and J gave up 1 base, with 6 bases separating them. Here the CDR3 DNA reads TGTGCCAGCAGTTTAAGTCGGAGCAATCAGCCCCAGCATTTT. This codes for CASSLSRSNQPQHF.

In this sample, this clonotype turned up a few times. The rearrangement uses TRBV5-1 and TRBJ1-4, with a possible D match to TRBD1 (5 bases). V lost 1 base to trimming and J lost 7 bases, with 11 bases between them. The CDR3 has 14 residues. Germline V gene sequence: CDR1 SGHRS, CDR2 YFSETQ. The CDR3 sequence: CASSLTAGGEKLFF. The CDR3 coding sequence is TGCGCCAGCAGCTTGACCGCCGGGGGTGAAAAACTGTTTTTT.

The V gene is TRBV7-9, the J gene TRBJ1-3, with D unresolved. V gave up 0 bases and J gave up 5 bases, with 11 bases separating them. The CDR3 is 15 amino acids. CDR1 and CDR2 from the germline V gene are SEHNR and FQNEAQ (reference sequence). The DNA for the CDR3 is TGTGCCAGCAGCTTAGCGTCCAACAGTCGAAACACCATATATTTT. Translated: CASSLASNSRNTIYF. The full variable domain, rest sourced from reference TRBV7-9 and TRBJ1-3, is DTGVSQNPRHKITKRGQNVTFRCDPISEHNRLYWYRQTLGQGPEFLTYFQNEAQLEKSRLLSDRFSAERPKGSFSTLEIQRTEQGDSAMYLCASSLASNSRNTIYFGEGSWLTVV.

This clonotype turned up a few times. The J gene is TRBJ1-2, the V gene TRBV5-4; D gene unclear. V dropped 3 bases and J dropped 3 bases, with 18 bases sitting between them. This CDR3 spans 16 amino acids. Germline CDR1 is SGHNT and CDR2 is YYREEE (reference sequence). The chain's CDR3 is CASSSMYGFGDYGYTF. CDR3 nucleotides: TGTGCCAGCAGCTCAATGTACGGATTTGGGGACTATGGCTACACCTTC.

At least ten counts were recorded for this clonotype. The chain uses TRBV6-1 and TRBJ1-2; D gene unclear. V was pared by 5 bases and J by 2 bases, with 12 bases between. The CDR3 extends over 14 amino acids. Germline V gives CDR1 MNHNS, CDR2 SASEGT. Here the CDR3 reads CASSPGPRNYGYTF. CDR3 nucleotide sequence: TGTGCCAGCAGTCCTGGACCGAGAAACTATGGCTACACCTTC.

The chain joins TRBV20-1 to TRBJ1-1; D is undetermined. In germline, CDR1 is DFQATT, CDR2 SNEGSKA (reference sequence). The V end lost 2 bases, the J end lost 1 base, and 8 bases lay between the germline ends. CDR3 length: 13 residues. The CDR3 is CSARIQTNTEAFF. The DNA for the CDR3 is TGCAGTGCTAGAATTCAGACGAACACTGAAGCTTTCTTT.

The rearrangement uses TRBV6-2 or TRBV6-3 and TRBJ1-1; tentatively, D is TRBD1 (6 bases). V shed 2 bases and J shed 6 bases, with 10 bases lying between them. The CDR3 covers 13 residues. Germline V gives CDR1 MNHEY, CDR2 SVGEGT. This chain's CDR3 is CASSYPQGPEAFF. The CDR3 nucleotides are TGTGCCAGCAGTTACCCACAGGGCCCTGAAGCTTTCTTT.

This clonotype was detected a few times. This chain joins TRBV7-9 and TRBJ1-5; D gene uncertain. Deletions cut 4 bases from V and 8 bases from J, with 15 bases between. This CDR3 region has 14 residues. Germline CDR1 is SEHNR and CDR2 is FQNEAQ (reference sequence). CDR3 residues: CASSSHLHAEPQHF. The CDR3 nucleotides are TGTGCCAGCAGCTCACACCTCCACGCGGAGCCCCAGCATTTT.

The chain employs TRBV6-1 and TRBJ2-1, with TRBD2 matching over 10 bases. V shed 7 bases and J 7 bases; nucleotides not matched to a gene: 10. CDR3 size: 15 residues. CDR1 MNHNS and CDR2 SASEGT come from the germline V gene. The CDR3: CASIQAGGLRNEQFF. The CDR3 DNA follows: TGTGCCAGCATACAAGCGGGGGGGCTCCGGAATGAGCAGTTCTTC.

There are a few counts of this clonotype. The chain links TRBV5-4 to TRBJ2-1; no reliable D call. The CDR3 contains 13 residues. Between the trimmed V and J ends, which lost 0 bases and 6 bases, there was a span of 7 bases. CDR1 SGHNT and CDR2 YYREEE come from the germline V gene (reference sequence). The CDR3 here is CASSLVGLNEQFF. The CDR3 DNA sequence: TGTGCCAGCAGCTTGGTTGGGCTCAATGAGCAGTTCTTC.

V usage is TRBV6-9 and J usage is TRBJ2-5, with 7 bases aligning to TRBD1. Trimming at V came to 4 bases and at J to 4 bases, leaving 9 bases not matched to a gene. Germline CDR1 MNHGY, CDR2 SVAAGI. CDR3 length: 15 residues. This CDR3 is CASSCQGVLGETQYF. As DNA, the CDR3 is TGTGCCAGCAGTTGCCAGGGGGTCCTGGGAGAGACCCAGTACTTC.

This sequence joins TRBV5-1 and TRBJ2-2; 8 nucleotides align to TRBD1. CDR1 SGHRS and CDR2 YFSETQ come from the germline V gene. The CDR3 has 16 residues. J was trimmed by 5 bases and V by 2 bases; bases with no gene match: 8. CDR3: CASSLSLDRATGELFF. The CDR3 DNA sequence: TGCGCCAGCAGCTTATCACTGGACAGGGCGACCGGGGAGCTGTTTTTT.

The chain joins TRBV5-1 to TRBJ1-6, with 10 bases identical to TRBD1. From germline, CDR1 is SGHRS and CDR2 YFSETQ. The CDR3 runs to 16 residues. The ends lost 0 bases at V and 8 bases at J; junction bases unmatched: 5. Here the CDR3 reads CASSLDGTGVDSPLHF. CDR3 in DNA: TGCGCCAGCAGCTTGGATGGGACAGGGGTGGATTCACCCCTCCACTTT.

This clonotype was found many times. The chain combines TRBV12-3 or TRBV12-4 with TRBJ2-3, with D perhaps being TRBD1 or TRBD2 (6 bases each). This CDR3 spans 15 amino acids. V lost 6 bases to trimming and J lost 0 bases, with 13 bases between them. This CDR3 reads CASSLWGASTDTQYF. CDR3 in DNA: TGTGCCAGCAGCCTTTGGGGGGCTAGCACAGATACGCAGTATTTT.

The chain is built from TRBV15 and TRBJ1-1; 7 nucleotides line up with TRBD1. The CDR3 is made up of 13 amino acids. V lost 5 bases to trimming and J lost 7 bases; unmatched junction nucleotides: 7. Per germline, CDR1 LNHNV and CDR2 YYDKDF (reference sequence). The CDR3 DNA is TGTGCCACCAGCTATGCACAGGGGATTGAAGCTTTCTTT. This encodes CATSYAQGIEAFF.